This T cell receptor beta chain is drawn from a study of response to subunit inactivated influenza vaccine. Whole-study findings and limits: Only a handful of new T cells, the authors suggested, are recruited with each seasonal influenza vaccination.

This clonotype was seen a handful of times. What it binds is unknown. TCRdb reprocessed the RT-PCR reads via MiXCR and lists one record per CDR3 protein. The profile shows about 610,000 distinct CDR3 sequences, around 15% of them singletons. The CDR3 has 18 residues. Germline V gene lookup returns CDR1 SGHRS and CDR2 YFSETQ. V lost 1 base and J lost 0; bases outside the gene matches: 10. Sample: PBMCs from blood, taken 11 to 12 days after vaccination. The rearrangement links TRBV5-1 to TRBJ2-1, with 7 bases identical to TRBD1. This sequence originates from a man aged 50 to 60 who received an inactivated influenza vaccine. The CDR3 DNA follows: TGCGCCAGCAGCTTGAAAGCTACAGGGGACAGCTCCTACAATGAGCAGTTCTTC. Protein sequence: CASSLKATGDSSYNEQFF.